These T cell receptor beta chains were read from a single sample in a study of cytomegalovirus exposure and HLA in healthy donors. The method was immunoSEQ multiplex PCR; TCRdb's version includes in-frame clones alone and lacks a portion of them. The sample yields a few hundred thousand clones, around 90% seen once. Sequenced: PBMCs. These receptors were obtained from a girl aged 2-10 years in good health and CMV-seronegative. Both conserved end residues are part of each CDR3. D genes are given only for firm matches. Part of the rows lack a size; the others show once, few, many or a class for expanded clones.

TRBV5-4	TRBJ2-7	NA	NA	CASSLELADDEQYF	TGTGCCAGCAGCTTGGAGCTAGCAGATGACGAGCAGTACTTC
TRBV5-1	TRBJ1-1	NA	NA	CASSLAWGGTEAFF	TGCGCCAGCAGCTTGGCTTGGGGAGGGACTGAAGCTTTCTTT
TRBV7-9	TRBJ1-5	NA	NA	CASSPGGSNQPQHF	TGTGCCAGCAGCCCGGGGGGAAGCAATCAGCCCCAGCATTTT
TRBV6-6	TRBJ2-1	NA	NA	CASSYSRESSYNEQFF	TGTGCCAGCAGTTACTCGAGAGAGAGCTCCTACAATGAGCAGTTCTTC
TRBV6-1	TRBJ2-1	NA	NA	CASSESGLPAQFF	TGTGCCAGCAGTGAATCCGGACTCCCCGCCCAGTTCTTC
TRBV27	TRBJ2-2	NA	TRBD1	CASSLRRTGSAGELFF	TGTGCCAGCAGTTTACGGCGGACAGGGTCTGCCGGGGAGCTGTTTTTT
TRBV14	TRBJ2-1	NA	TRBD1	CASSQEFRDRRYNEQFF	TGTGCCAGCAGCCAAGAGTTTCGGGACAGACGCTACAATGAGCAGTTCTTC
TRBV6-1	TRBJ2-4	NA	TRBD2	CASSEAPSGGAPNIQYF	TGTGCCAGCAGTGAAGCGCCCAGCGGGGGGGCCCCGAACATTCAGTACTTC
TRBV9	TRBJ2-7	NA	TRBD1	CASSVTDGTAYEQYF	TGTGCCAGCAGCGTAACCGACGGGACAGCCTACGAGCAGTACTTC
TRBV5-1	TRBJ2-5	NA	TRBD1	CASSLTGVGETQYF	TGCGCCAGCAGCTTGACAGGGGTCGGAGAGACCCAGTACTTC
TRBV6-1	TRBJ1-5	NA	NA	CASSEASLNQPQHF	TGTGCCAGCAGTGAAGCGAGCTTGAATCAGCCCCAGCATTTT
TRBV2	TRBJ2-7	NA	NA	CASRFGTPSSYEQYF	TGTGCCAGCAGGTTCGGGACACCGAGCTCCTACGAGCAGTACTTC
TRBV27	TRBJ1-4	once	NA	CASSSTGSGNEKLFF	TGTGCCAGCAGTTCGACCGGGTCCGGTAATGAAAAACTGTTTTTT
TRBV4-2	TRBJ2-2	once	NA	CASSQDEASRTGELFF	TGTGCCAGCAGCCAAGATGAAGCTAGCCGCACCGGGGAGCTGTTTTTT
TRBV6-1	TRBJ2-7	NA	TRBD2	CASTPGGLNSYEQYF	TGTGCCAGCACCCCCGGGGGGTTAAACTCCTACGAGCAGTACTTC
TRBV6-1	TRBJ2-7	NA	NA	CASSEGSRGAYEQYF	TGTGCCAGCAGTGAAGGATCCAGGGGCGCCTACGAGCAGTACTTC
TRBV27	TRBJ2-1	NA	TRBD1	CASSFVGQGHNEQFF	TGTGCCAGCAGTTTCGTGGGACAGGGGCACAATGAGCAGTTCTTC
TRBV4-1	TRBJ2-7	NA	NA	CASSQISRGYEQYF	TGCGCCAGCAGCCAAATCTCCCGGGGCTACGAGCAGTACTTC
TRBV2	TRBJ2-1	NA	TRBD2	CASSPGTSFNEQFF	TGTGCCAGCAGCCCCGGGACTAGCTTCAATGAGCAGTTCTTC
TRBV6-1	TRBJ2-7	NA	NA	CASSTDAISYEQYF	TGTGCCAGCAGCACAGATGCTATCTCCTACGAGCAGTACTTC
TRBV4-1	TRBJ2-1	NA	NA	CASSQDFWGGEQFF	TGCGCCAGCAGCCAAGATTTTTGGGGAGGTGAGCAGTTCTTC
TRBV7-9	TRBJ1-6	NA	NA	CASSLQFYNSPLHF	TGTGCCAGCAGCTTGCAGTTCTATAATTCACCCCTCCACTTT
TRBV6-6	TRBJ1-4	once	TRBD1	CASSYYDRAEKLFF	TGTGCCAGCAGTTACTACGACAGGGCTGAAAAACTGTTTTTT
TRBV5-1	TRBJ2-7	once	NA	CASSFSTGTYEQYF	TGCGCCAGCAGCTTTTCTACAGGTACCTACGAGCAGTACTTC
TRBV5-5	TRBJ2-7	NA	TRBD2	CASSPGLAGGPLGEQYF	TGTGCCAGCAGCCCCGGACTAGCGGGGGGGCCTCTGGGCGAGCAGTACTTC
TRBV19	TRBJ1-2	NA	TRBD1	CASSIPLRQGSYGYTF	TGTGCCAGTAGTATTCCCTTACGACAGGGAAGCTATGGCTACACCTTC
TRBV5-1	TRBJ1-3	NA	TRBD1	CASSLENRDRDTIYF	TGCGCCAGCAGCTTGGAAAACCGGGACAGGGACACCATATATTTT
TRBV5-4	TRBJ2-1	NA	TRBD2	CASSLGTSGSDEQFF	TGTGCCAGCAGCTTGGGGACTAGCGGGAGTGATGAGCAGTTCTTC
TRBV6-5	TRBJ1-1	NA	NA	CASTQGGGAFF	TGTGCCAGCACCCAAGGGGGTGGGGCTTTCTTT
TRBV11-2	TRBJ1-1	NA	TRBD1	CASSTRPGGTEAFF	TGTGCCAGCAGCACGCGCCCAGGGGGCACTGAAGCTTTCTTT
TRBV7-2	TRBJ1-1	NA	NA	CASSLTLDTEAFF	TGTGCCAGCAGCTTAACTTTGGACACTGAAGCTTTCTTT
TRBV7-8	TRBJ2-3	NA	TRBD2	CASSGGVADTQYF	TGTGCCAGCAGCGGGGGGGTAGCAGATACGCAGTATTTT
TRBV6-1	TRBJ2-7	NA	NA	CASTGGAGYEQYF	TGTGCCAGCACCGGGGGAGCAGGGTACGAGCAGTACTTC
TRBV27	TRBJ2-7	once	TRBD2	CASSLSQAGGPNEQYF	TGTGCCAGCAGTTTATCGCAGGCGGGAGGGCCGAACGAGCAGTACTTC
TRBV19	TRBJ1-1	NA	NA	CASSIGPGAQNTEAFF	TGTGCCAGTAGTATAGGTCCAGGGGCCCAGAACACTGAAGCTTTCTTT
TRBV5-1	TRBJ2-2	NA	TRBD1	CASSLRGQGDTGELFF	TGCGCCAGCAGCTTGAGGGGACAGGGAGACACCGGGGAGCTGTTTTTT
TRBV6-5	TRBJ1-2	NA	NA	CASSYLREDGYTF	TGTGCCAGCAGTTACCTCAGGGAAGATGGCTACACCTTC
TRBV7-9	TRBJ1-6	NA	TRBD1	CASSLRGTGVNSPLHF	TGTGCCAGCAGCTTAAGGGGGACAGGGGTAAATTCCCCCCTCCACTTT
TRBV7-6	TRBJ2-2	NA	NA	CASSLSAGLGTGELFF	TGTGCCAGCAGCTTGTCGGCAGGGTTGGGCACCGGGGAGCTGTTTTTT
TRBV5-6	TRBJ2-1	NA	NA	CASGRVGSEQFF	TGTGCCAGCGGTCGGGTCGGGAGTGAGCAGTTCTTC
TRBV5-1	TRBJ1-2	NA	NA	CASSLGSNLYWYGYTF	TGCGCCAGCAGCTTGGGTTCGAACCTCTATTGGTATGGCTACACCTTC